This T cell receptor beta chain was found in a study of blood T cell repertoires in COVID-19. Study summary: Acute and convalescent COVID-19 samples came from the United States, Italy and Spain. PBMCs, B-cell-depleted T cells, or T cells provided the cDNA or gDNA that made up the material.

Assay used: immunoSEQ multiplex PCR; TCRdb lists only in-frame clones, some missing. The repertoire holds 25,000 to 30,000 clones, with roughly 89% as singletons. The germline V and J ends were trimmed by 1 base and 6 bases, with 19 bases remaining between them. From germline, CDR1 is SGHVS and CDR2 FQNEAQ. The length of the CDR3 is 16 residues. This TCR derives from a human donor in a cohort sampled during active COVID-19. Sequencing used peripheral blood. This chain links TRBV7-8 with TRBJ2-7; D unresolved. The CDR3 here is CASSLGPSRLAIEQYF. The CDR3 DNA is TGTGCCAGCAGCTTAGGCCCCTCCAGGTTGGCGATCGAGCAGTACTTC. Looking up the rest from reference TRBV7-8 and TRBJ2-7 gives the full variable domain: GAGVSQSPRYKVAKRGQDVALRCDPISGHVSLFWYQQALGQGPEFLTYFQNEAQLDKSGLPSDRFFAERPEGSVSTLKIQRTQQEDSAVYLCASSLGPSRLAIEQYFGPGTRLTVT.